These 31 T cell receptor beta chains came from one sample sequenced in a study of glioma-infiltrating T cells after dendritic cell vaccination. TCRdb keeps only in-frame clones here, not all; method: immunoSEQ multiplex PCR. The table has about 99,000 clones, approximately 80% seen once. Sequenced here: blood, sampled before dendritic cell vaccination. These receptors originate from a human donor with glioblastoma.

The chain links TRBV29-1 to TRBJ2-6; the D is unclear. Trimming pared 8 bases from V and 0 bases from J, leaving 14 bases between. Germline V gene data show CDR1 as SQVTM and CDR2 as ANQGSEA. The CDR3 extends over 15 amino acids. In DNA form, the CDR3 reads TGCAGCCCCGAATCCAGGTCCTCTGGGGCCAACGTCCTGACTTTC. It specifies CSPESRSSGANVLTF.

This sequence joins TRBV30 and TRBJ1-4; D might be TRBD1 (5 bases). The CDR3 is 14 amino acids. Trimming cost V 4 bases and J 7 bases, with 16 bases left between them. Germline V CDR1 and CDR2: GTSNPN, SVGIG (reference sequence). The CDR3 here is CAWTRGGKGEKLFF. In DNA, the CDR3 is TGTGCCTGGACCCGGGGGGGGAAAGGTGAAAAACTGTTTTTT.

This clone has just a few counts. The chain uses TRBV4-2 and TRBJ1-6, with 9 positions matching TRBD1. This CDR3 contains 15 residues. Trimming at V came to 1 base and at J to 5 bases, leaving 0 bases not matched to a gene. CDR1 and CDR2 (germline): LGHNA, YNFKEQ. Here the CDR3 DNA reads TGTGCCAGCAGCCAAGGACAGGGGGATAATTCACCCCTCCACTTT. It yields the protein CASSQGQGDNSPLHF.

The J gene is TRBJ2-2, the V gene TRBV11-3; D might be TRBD1 (5 bases). The CDR3 is made up of 14 amino acids. Trimming pared 5 bases from V and 5 bases from J, leaving 12 bases between. The V gene's germline CDR1 is SGHNT and CDR2 YENEEA. Written as DNA, the CDR3 is TGTGCCAGCAGCCCCCAGGGCAGGACCGGGGAGCTGTTTTTT. Amino acid sequence: CASSPQGRTGELFF.

The V call is TRBV6-1, the J call TRBJ1-1; D remains unclear. CDR3 length equals 14 residues. Per germline, CDR1 MNHNS and CDR2 SASEGT. V was shortened by 2 bases and J by 6 bases, with 13 bases between the two germline ends. As DNA, the CDR3 is TGTGCCAGCAGTGAACTAGGCGGGAGACCTGAAGCTTTCTTT. It encodes CASSELGGRPEAFF.

The V call is TRBV14, the J call TRBJ2-3; 9 bases are shared with TRBD1. The V segment lost 6 bases and the J segment 6 bases; nucleotides outside the gene matches: 16. CDR1 and CDR2 (germline): SGHDN, FVKESK. The CDR3 extends over 17 amino acids. CDR3 nucleotides: TGTGCCAGCAGTCATAAACTCCGGGGACAGGGAACGGATACGCAGTATTTT. Encoded protein: CASSHKLRGQGTDTQYF.

The CDR3 coding sequence is TGTGCCTGGGGCGGGATGGCAGATTATGGCTACACCTTC. Protein: CAWGGMADYGYTF. The chain carries TRBV30 and TRBJ1-2; no definite D call. This CDR3 region has 13 residues. The V end was cut by 5 bases, the J end by 5 bases, with 15 bases between. Germline V lookup: CDR1 GTSNPN, CDR2 SVGIG (reference sequence).

The chain is built from TRBV11-2 and TRBJ1-2, with D hard to call. Germline V gives CDR1 SGHAT, CDR2 FQNNGV. Trimming shortened V by 7 bases and J by 4 bases, and 16 bases separated the two germline ends. The CDR3 totals 14 residues. The CDR3 sequence is CASNPPGGSYGYTF. As DNA, the CDR3 is TGTGCCAGCAACCCTCCGGGCGGGTCCTATGGCTACACCTTC.

The chain couples TRBV4-1 to TRBJ1-3; 12 bases match TRBD1. Germline V CDR1 and CDR2: MGHRA, YSYEKL. V shed 3 bases and J 0 bases; nucleotides not matched to a gene: 9. This CDR3 is built from 19 residues. CDR3 in amino acids: CASSHAPGQGAFSGNTIYF. For the CDR3, the DNA is TGCGCCAGCAGCCACGCGCCGGGACAGGGGGCTTTCTCTGGAAACACCATATATTTT.

This chain joins TRBV10-3 and TRBJ2-3, with TRBD1 identical over 9 bases. Germline CDR1 and CDR2: ENHRY and SYGVKD. Unmatched junction bases numbered 4, after V lost 8 bases and J lost 1 base. The CDR3 runs 14 residues. The CDR3 reads CAIWTGDGTDTQYF. In nucleotides, the CDR3 is TGTGCCATCTGGACAGGGGATGGCACAGATACGCAGTATTTT.

The table lists this clone with a count of one. V gene TRBV7-2 combines with J gene TRBJ2-5; the D gene is possibly TRBD2 (6 bases). Germline CDR1 and CDR2: SGHTA and FQGNSA. Trimming left V 4 bases short and J 3 bases short, with 12 bases between. The CDR3 spans 14 residues. For the CDR3, the DNA is TGTGCCAGCAGCTACGTCCTAGCGAAAGAGACCCAGTACTTC. It is translated as CASSYVLAKETQYF.

This chain connects TRBV6-1 to TRBJ2-3; the D is unclear. Germline V gene data show CDR1 as MNHNS and CDR2 as SASEGT. The CDR3 sequence is 13 residues long. Trimming took off 8 bases at V and 0 bases at J, with 9 bases between the two ends. The CDR3 protein is CASGRDSTDTQYF. The CDR3 DNA is TGTGCCAGCGGCCGTGATAGCACAGATACGCAGTATTTT.

CDR3 DNA: TGCGCCAGCAGCCATCGGGGTTTCGGGACAGGGGCCCTCCATGGCTACACCTTC. This gives the protein CASSHRGFGTGALHGYTF. The genes are TRBV4-3 and TRBJ1-2; 10 bases line up with TRBD1. CDR3 length: 18 residues. CDR1 and CDR2 (germline): LGHNA, YSLEER. V dropped 3 bases and J dropped 6; count of bases not matched to a gene: 16.

CDR3 nucleotide sequence: TGTGCCATCAGTCCCGCGCGGGGGAACAATGAGCAGTTCTTC. Protein: CAISPARGNNEQFF. The rearrangement joins TRBV10-3 to TRBJ2-1; 7 bases align to TRBD2. CDR1 and CDR2 from the germline V gene are ENHRY and SYGVKD. Trimming took 5 bases from V and 5 from J; bases not matched to a gene: 6. CDR3 size: 14 residues.

The rearrangement uses TRBV7-9 and TRBJ2-7; the match to TRBD2 covers 8 bases. Losses at the gene ends were 5 bases for V and 2 bases for J; bases not matched to a gene: 8. Per the germline V gene, CDR1 is SEHNR and CDR2 is FQNEAQ (reference sequence). The CDR3 contains 15 residues. The CDR3 reads CASSSSGAAPYEQYF. CDR3 sequence (DNA): TGTGCCAGCAGCAGTAGCGGGGCCGCCCCCTACGAGCAGTACTTC.

The gene calls are TRBV1 and TRBJ1-2; the D segment call TRBD1 is taken from the table without a DNA check. TRBV1 is described as a pseudogene. The CDR3 sequence is 14 residues long. In DNA, the CDR3 is TGCACCAGCAGTCCAAGGACAGGGAACTATGGCTACACCTTC. Translating gives CTSSPRTGNYGYTF.

The chain employs TRBV25-1 and TRBJ2-7; D may be TRBD1 (6 bases). Trimming left V 6 bases short and J 2 bases short, with 8 bases between. From germline, CDR1 is MGHDK and CDR2 SYGVNS. CDR3 length: 12 residues. The CDR3 reads CASRDSPYEQYF. CDR3 nucleotide sequence: TGTGCCAGCAGGGACAGCCCCTACGAGCAGTACTTC.

The V call is TRBV12-5, the J call TRBJ1-2; D is ambiguous. Germline V gene data show CDR1 as LGHNT and CDR2 as FRNRAP. CDR3 size: 15 residues. Trimming left V 0 bases short and J 8 bases short, with 16 bases between. The CDR3 nucleotides are TGTGCTAGTGGTTTGGTAACTGCCCCAGGAGGGGGCTACACCTTC. Amino acid sequence: CASGLVTAPGGGYTF.

V gene TRBV5-1 combines with J gene TRBJ1-5, with D hard to call. Trimming took 4 bases from V and 1 from J, leaving 9 bases between them. Germline values: CDR1 SGHRS, CDR2 YFSETQ. This CDR3 comprises 14 residues. The CDR3 region is CASSPLLSNQPQHF. DNA for the CDR3: TGCGCCAGCAGCCCCCTCTTAAGCAATCAGCCCCAGCATTTT.

The gene calls are TRBV5-8 and TRBJ1-2, with 7 bases lining up with TRBD1. V lost 4 bases, J lost 2 bases, and 8 bases stayed unmatched. The CDR3 spans 15 residues. Germline V gene data show CDR1 as SGHTS and CDR2 as YDEGEE. CDR3: CASSKWDRFNYGYTF. CDR3 coding DNA: TGTGCCAGCAGCAAGTGGGACAGATTCAACTATGGCTACACCTTC.

The rearrangement links TRBV7-2 to TRBJ1-1, with 7 positions matching TRBD1. With V trimmed by 5 bases and J by 0 bases, 9 bases remained unmatched. The CDR3 covers 16 residues. The germline CDR1 and CDR2 sequences are SGHTA and FQGNSA. CDR3 residues: CASSPRTTGVNTEAFF. The CDR3 DNA reads TGTGCCAGCAGCCCCAGGACTACAGGGGTGAACACTGAAGCTTTCTTT.

DNA of the CDR3: TGTGCCACCCATAGCGGGGGTTACAATGAGCAGTTCTTC. It specifies CATHSGGYNEQFF. The chain employs TRBV6-5 and TRBJ2-1, with TRBD2 matching over 9 bases. The CDR3 extends over 13 amino acids. Germline V gene data show CDR1 as MNHEY and CDR2 as SVGAGI. The ends lost 10 bases at V and 4 bases at J; junction bases unmatched: 5.

The chain couples TRBV19 to TRBJ1-1; 7 nucleotides agree with TRBD1. The V and J ends lost 4 bases and 5 bases, in that order; junction bases with no gene match: 10. CDR3 length equals 15 residues. CDR1 and CDR2 (germline): LNHDA, SQIVND (reference sequence). CDR3 amino acids: CASSNLHRGWTEAFF. The CDR3 DNA sequence: TGTGCCAGTAGTAATTTACACAGGGGTTGGACTGAAGCTTTCTTT.

The V gene is TRBV29-1, the J gene TRBJ2-7; D is ambiguous. Germline V gives CDR1 SQVTM, CDR2 ANQGSEA. The CDR3 has 13 amino acids. The ends were cut back, 3 bases at V and 1 base at J, with 10 bases in the middle. CDR3 nucleotide sequence: TGCAGCGTTGAGTTACCCCGGTCCTACGAGCAGTACTTC. Translation gives CSVELPRSYEQYF.

The gene calls are TRBV5-1 and TRBJ1-1, with a possible D match to TRBD1 (5 bases). CDR1 and CDR2 (germline): SGHRS, YFSETQ. This CDR3 is 14 amino acids long. Trimming left V 0 bases short and J 1 base short, with 7 bases between. In nucleotides, the CDR3 is TGCGCCAGCAGCTTGGGGACATGGAACACTGAAGCTTTCTTT. As protein: CASSLGTWNTEAFF.

This rearrangement joins TRBV19 to TRBJ1-5; weak D call: TRBD1 (6 bases). Germline V gives CDR1 LNHDA, CDR2 SQIVND (reference sequence). The CDR3 contains 17 residues. The V end lost 2 bases, the J end lost 0 bases, and 14 bases lay between the germline ends. CDR3 nucleotides: TGTGCCAGTAGTATAAGGGATACAGGGAATAGCAATCAGCCCCAGCATTTT. It specifies CASSIRDTGNSNQPQHF.

V usage is TRBV27 and J usage is TRBJ1-2; maybe TRBD1 (5 bases). The CDR3 contains 15 residues. The germline CDR1 and CDR2 sequences are MNHEY and SMNVEV (reference sequence). The germline V and J ends were trimmed by 3 bases and 5 bases, with 16 bases remaining between them. CDR3 region: CASSFLSREDYGYTF. CDR3 bases: TGTGCCAGCAGTTTTCTCTCCAGGGAGGATTATGGCTACACCTTC.

There are a few counts of this clone. In DNA form, the CDR3 reads TGTGCTAGTGGTTTCCCCCGGGAGCTCGACGTGCCGGGCACTGAAGCTTTCTTT. Translated, it gives CASGFPRELDVPGTEAFF. The V gene is TRBV12-5, the J gene TRBJ1-1; D not certain. CDR1 is LGHNT, CDR2 FRNRAP, per germline. Trimming pared 3 bases from V and 4 bases from J, leaving 24 bases between. The CDR3 runs 18 residues.

The genes are TRBV30 and TRBJ2-7; weak D call: TRBD1 (6 bases). Trimming left V 0 bases short and J 3 bases short, with 15 bases between. Germline CDR1 reads GTSNPN; CDR2 reads SVGIG (reference sequence). The CDR3 has 15 residues. CDR3 DNA sequence: TGTGCCTGGAGTGTACCGAGGGGGACCCTCTACGAGCAGTACTTC. Protein sequence: CAWSVPRGTLYEQYF.

The V call is TRBV11-3, the J call TRBJ1-2; 10 bases align to TRBD1. This CDR3 is built from 16 residues. The ends lost 5 bases at V and 6 bases at J; junction bases unmatched: 12. The germline CDR1 and CDR2 sequences are SGHNT and YENEEA. The CDR3 sequence is CASSPGDGTGADGYTF. CDR3 coding DNA: TGTGCCAGCAGCCCTGGGGATGGGACAGGGGCGGATGGCTACACCTTC.

Note on this clone: The same CDR3 arises from other DNA sequences in this sample as well. The chain couples TRBV19 to TRBJ2-5; D is unclear. This CDR3 is 13 amino acids long. V lost 0 bases to trimming and J lost 2 bases, with 4 bases between them. From germline, CDR1 is LNHDA and CDR2 SQIVND (reference sequence). CDR3: CASSIDRQETQYF. The CDR3 DNA reads TGTGCCAGTAGTATAGATAGACAAGAGACCCAGTACTTC. The full variable domain, in which reference TRBV19 and TRBJ2-5 provide the parts outside the CDR3, is DGGITQSPKYLFRKEGQNVTLSCEQNLNHDAMYWYRQDPGQGLRLIYYSQIVNDFQKGDIAEGYSVSREKKESFPLTVTSAQKNPTAFYLCASSIDRQETQYFGPGTRLLVL.